This T cell receptor beta chain comes out of a study of blood T cell repertoires in COVID-19 (dated by TCRdb to about 2020). Regarding the complete study: Samples from collaborators originated in the United States, Italy and Spain and spanned both the acute and convalescent phases of COVID-19. The material from the prospective study consisted of cDNA or gDNA derived from T cells, B-cell-depleted T cells, or PBMCs. Subjects who had been exposed to COVID-19, were actively infected with it, or had recovered from it provided the deeply sampled blood TCRbeta repertoires that made up the dataset. A freely available public database, intended as a resource for researchers studying the immune response to SARS-CoV-2, is where the repertoires were released. Samples were obtained from the ongoing ImmuneRACE study (first 160 participants) and from roughly 1,300 subjects provided by 6 global collaborators. The sample metadata nearly always contained a de-identified subject ID, COVID-19 status, age in years and sex. Where HLA class I and class II types were available, the types were taken from metadata supplied by the sample provider, not from assay-based typing.

A note on this clone: The antigen this receptor binds is unknown. Base qualities were left out, and no much larger clone turns up one base away.

Overall study outcomes, separate from this receptor: How much clinical and demographic metadata was included differed by source and by participant, and the metadata was provided uncurated.

The immunoSEQ Assay, a bias-controlled multiplex PCR, was used to amplify TCRbeta CDR3 regions from genomic DNA. Concerning the study's data processing: The number of nucleated cells in each sample was estimated by amplification of reference gene primers within the assay. To quantify the absolute abundance of each unique TCRbeta CDR3 rearrangement, sequence reads were collapsed and filtered. Productive Simpson clonality was computed per sample as the square root of Simpson's diversity index over productive rearrangements. TCRdb retrieved this table from immuneACCESS and kept in-frame rearrangements only. Not all clones are present; in checked studies, unresolved V genes account for under half, and no reason is known for the remainder. That table is the source of V, J and clone size, and D and trimming were worked out from the DNA. This sample lists 99,000 or so clones; more than 70% were detected once. The ten largest clones take up under 15% of the sample.

Collaborating institutions collected whole blood in K2EDTA tubes following their own protocols. Collaborator samples were shipped for TCRbeta analysis as frozen whole blood, isolated PBMCs, or DNA extracted from either sample type. V ends up 6 bases short and J 2 bases short, with an unmatched junction base count of 7. CDR1 and CDR2 were assigned from the germline V gene (reference sequence) as SEHNR and FQNEAQ. The CDR3 measures 15 amino acids from cysteine to phenylalanine. The sequence is cut down to CDR3 DNA, 45 bases in frame from base 1. This clonotype originated in a woman aged 60-75 years in a cohort sampled during active or convalescent COVID-19. The specimen was peripheral blood. The chain uses TRBV7-9 and TRBJ2-7, with 10 central nucleotides matching TRBD1. The CDR3 here reads CASSWDRGYPYEQYF. The nucleotides read TGTGCCAGCAGTTGGGACAGGGGATATCCCTACGAGCAGTACTTC.